The entry below describes one T cell receptor beta chain. Its specificity is not known. This entry belongs to a study of OX40 agonist ivuxolimab in advanced cancers. About the research overall: An agonistic human IgG2 monoclonal antibody against OX40 (CD134) was given. At about 82% male, the cohort had a mean age of 60 years, ranging from about 20 to 80. Study-wide points: Fewer expanded clones were found on average in CD4+ than in CD8+ T cells.

After removal of 2 bases from V and 0 bases from J, the junction contained 5 bases not matched to a gene. There are 16 residues in the CDR3. The germline V gene encodes CDR1 SGDLS and CDR2 YYNGEE. The investigators sampled blood at baseline, at cycle 4 day 1, and at cycle 7 day 1. TCRdb keeps only in-frame clones here, not all; method: immunoSEQ multiplex PCR. This table has 100,000 or so clones, around 91% appearing once. This sequence was found in an adult with an advanced solid tumor such as melanoma, head and neck, liver or kidney cancer. The chain joins TRBV9 to TRBJ2-3; TRBD2 agrees at 8 bases. The source was CD4+ or CD8+ T cells sorted from blood, collected in a trial of the OX40 agonist ivuxolimab. CDR3 amino acids: CASSVAAGASTDTQYF. CDR3 bases: TGTGCCAGCAGCGTCGCAGCGGGAGCTAGCACAGATACGCAGTATTTT.